Listed below are T cell receptor beta chains from one sample, sequenced in a study of T cell responses to AZD1222 COVID-19 vaccine. The data were produced by immunoSEQ multiplex PCR, yet TCRdb's version contains in-frame clones alone and is incomplete. In the table there are some 120,000 clones, approximately 85% of which are singletons. Sequencing was performed on peripheral blood, taken on day 0 of MenACWY control vaccination. The receptors derive from an adult in good health. Both conserved end residues are part of each CDR3. The D gene is left open where the match is weak. Clone size is stated in some rows and not others, as once, few, many or a class when expanded.

abundance: .
j_gene: TRBJ1-5
v_gene: TRBV10-3
d_gene: .
CDR3nt: TGTGCCATCAGTGAGTCCGGGGGTGGCAATCAGCCCCAGCATTTT
CDR3aa: CAISESGGGNQPQHF

abundance: .
j_gene: TRBJ2-1
v_gene: TRBV19
d_gene: .
CDR3nt: TGTGCCAGTAGTACCCAGGCCCGCAACTACAATGAGCAGTTCTTC
CDR3aa: CASSTQARNYNEQFF

abundance: .
j_gene: TRBJ1-4
v_gene: TRBV6-6
d_gene: TRBD1
CDR3nt: TGTGCCAGCAGTGATCCCGGGACAGGGGATGAAAAACTGTTTTTT
CDR3aa: CASSDPGTGDEKLFF

abundance: .
j_gene: TRBJ2-1
v_gene: TRBV7-3
d_gene: .
CDR3nt: TGTGCCAGCAGCCCTTTGGACAACCTCTACAATGAGCAGTTCTTC
CDR3aa: CASSPLDNLYNEQFF

abundance: .
j_gene: TRBJ2-3
v_gene: TRBV5-1
d_gene: .
CDR3nt: TGCGCCAGCAGCTTGGCCGAAACGGGATATAGCACAGATACGCAGTATTTT
CDR3aa: CASSLAETGYSTDTQYF

abundance: .
j_gene: TRBJ1-6
v_gene: TRBV18
d_gene: .
CDR3nt: TGTGCCAGCTCCCCCGGGACAAGGGATTCACCCCTCCACTTT
CDR3aa: CASSPGTRDSPLHF

abundance: .
j_gene: TRBJ1-1
v_gene: TRBV5-1
d_gene: TRBD1
CDR3nt: TGCGCCAGCAACTTACAGGGGGCAGTTAACACTGAAGCTTTCTTT
CDR3aa: CASNLQGAVNTEAFF

abundance: .
j_gene: TRBJ1-2
v_gene: TRBV28
d_gene: .
CDR3nt: TGTGCCAGCATCAGGAGGGGGAGGGGTTGGGGCTACACCTTC
CDR3aa: CASIRRGRGWGYTF

abundance: few
j_gene: TRBJ1-6
v_gene: TRBV10-1
d_gene: .
CDR3nt: TGCGCCAGCAGTGAGTCTGGGTGGAACTCACCCCTCCACTTT
CDR3aa: CASSESGWNSPLHF

abundance: .
j_gene: TRBJ2-3
v_gene: TRBV19
d_gene: TRBD2
CDR3nt: TGTGCCAGTAGTCCTGCGGGGGGCGCAGTAGATACGCAGTATTTT
CDR3aa: CASSPAGGAVDTQYF

abundance: .
j_gene: TRBJ1-4
v_gene: TRBV10-3
d_gene: .
CDR3nt: TGTGCCATCAGGGAGTGGCTGTTTTTT
CDR3aa: CAIREWLFF

abundance: .
j_gene: TRBJ1-6
v_gene: TRBV11-2
d_gene: TRBD1
CDR3nt: TGTGCCAGCAGCCCCCTGGGATTACAGGGGAGGAATTCACCCCTCCACTTT
CDR3aa: CASSPLGLQGRNSPLHF

abundance: .
j_gene: TRBJ1-5
v_gene: TRBV5-6
d_gene: TRBD1
CDR3nt: TGTGCCAGCAGCTTGGCCTATCACAGGGGAGATAGCAATCAGCCCCAGCATTTT
CDR3aa: CASSLAYHRGDSNQPQHF

abundance: few
j_gene: TRBJ2-1
v_gene: TRBV10-3
d_gene: .
CDR3nt: TGTGCCATCAGTGAGATAAATGAGCAGTTCTTC
CDR3aa: CAISEINEQFF

abundance: once
j_gene: TRBJ2-7
v_gene: TRBV15
d_gene: .
CDR3nt: TGTGCCACCAGCTCGTTTTCTGTGGGGACTTACGAGCAGTACTTC
CDR3aa: CATSSFSVGTYEQYF

abundance: .
j_gene: TRBJ2-1
v_gene: TRBV2
d_gene: TRBD1
CDR3nt: TGTGCCAGCAGCCCCGGGACAGGGGGCCGTTACAATGAGCAGTTCTTC
CDR3aa: CASSPGTGGRYNEQFF

abundance: .
j_gene: TRBJ1-1
v_gene: TRBV19
d_gene: .
CDR3nt: TGTGCCAGTGGTCCATGGGGCACTGAAGCTTTCTTT
CDR3aa: CASGPWGTEAFF

abundance: .
j_gene: TRBJ2-3
v_gene: TRBV28
d_gene: .
CDR3nt: TGTGCCAGCAGGCCCTGGGACTCTAGCACAGATACGCAGTATTTT
CDR3aa: CASRPWDSSTDTQYF

abundance: .
j_gene: TRBJ2-5
v_gene: TRBV19
d_gene: .
CDR3nt: TGTGCCAGTAGTTCTCAGGTTCAAGAGACCCAGTACTTC
CDR3aa: CASSSQVQETQYF

abundance: .
j_gene: TRBJ2-7
v_gene: TRBV30
d_gene: .
CDR3nt: TGTGCCTGGAGTGTCCTTCGGGGAGTCGTGCAGTACTTC
CDR3aa: CAWSVLRGVVQYF

abundance: .
j_gene: TRBJ1-5
v_gene: TRBV6-2/TRBV6-3
d_gene: TRBD1
CDR3nt: TGTGCCAGCAGTTACCCTCCTCAGGGGGCCCGGCAGCCCCAGCATTTT
CDR3aa: CASSYPPQGARQPQHF

abundance: .
j_gene: TRBJ2-2
v_gene: TRBV10-2
d_gene: TRBD1
CDR3nt: TGCGCCAGCAGTGAATCGAGGGGGCTTACCGGGGAGCTGTTTTTT
CDR3aa: CASSESRGLTGELFF

abundance: .
j_gene: TRBJ1-2
v_gene: TRBV5-6
d_gene: TRBD1
CDR3nt: TGTGCCAGCAGCTTGGGCAGGGGGTATGGCTACACCTTC
CDR3aa: CASSLGRGYGYTF

abundance: .
j_gene: TRBJ1-2
v_gene: TRBV4-2
d_gene: .
CDR3nt: TGTGCCAGCAGCCAAGTACTCGAAGGGGCGACGCTTGGCTACACCTTC
CDR3aa: CASSQVLEGATLGYTF

abundance: .
j_gene: TRBJ1-6
v_gene: TRBV2
d_gene: .
CDR3nt: TGTGCCAGCACAGAACTATCCGCAGGGGTTTCACCCCTCCACTTT
CDR3aa: CASTELSAGVSPLHF

abundance: medium-sized
j_gene: TRBJ2-3
v_gene: TRBV6-5
d_gene: TRBD2
CDR3nt: TGTGCCAGCAGAAACGGACTAGCGGGGACAGATACGCAGTATTTT
CDR3aa: CASRNGLAGTDTQYF